This TCR beta chain was profiled in a study of beta chain features in type 1 diabetes. Findings and caveats of the study: All four CD4+ subsets of Type 1 diabetes patients contained TCRB CDR3s that were moderately but significantly shorter.

This clone was observed a few times. Its antigen is unknown. Investigators reverse transcribed all isolated RNA, so they sequenced expressed TCRB transcripts. Generated by immunoSEQ multiplex PCR, the TCRdb table keeps only in-frame clones and is missing some. The sample shows about 650,000 clones, roughly 12% of them seen only once. V trimming: 4 bases; J trimming: 1 base; junction bases outside the gene matches: 6. The germline V gene encodes CDR1 SQVTM and CDR2 ANQGSEA. CDR3 length: 15 amino acids. The sequence was collected from a man aged 25 to 40 with type 1 diabetes. Sequencing input: naive CD4+ T cells from blood. The chain employs TRBV29-1 and TRBJ1-3; 8 bases align to TRBD1. CDR3 nucleotides: TGCAGCGTTGTGGGACAGGAGTATTCTGGAAACACCATATATTTT. Its protein is CSVVGQEYSGNTIYF.